A single sample is the source of the 18 T cell receptor beta chains below, sequenced in a study of a mutant IDH1 vaccine in newly diagnosed glioma. Produced via immunoSEQ multiplex PCR; TCRdb's table is partial and in-frame only. Of roughly 86,000 clones listed, 75% to 85% are singletons. For these TCRs, the target antigens are not known. This sample's time point: week 47, end of study. The vaccine gave 300 ug of a 20-mer mutant IDH1 peptide subcutaneously per dose. Specimen: PBMCs, collected from a glioma patient whose treatment included an IDH1 peptide vaccine. The receptors were gathered from a man aged 40-50 years with glioma.

The V gene is TRBV15, the J gene TRBJ1-4; a weak D match, TRBD1 (6 bases). This CDR3 contains 15 residues. In germline, CDR1 is LNHNV, CDR2 YYDKDF (reference sequence). V was trimmed by 3 bases and J by 6 bases, leaving 14 bases between them. The CDR3 is CATSRDARGDEKLFF. CDR3 DNA sequence: TGTGCCACCAGCAGGGACGCGAGGGGGGATGAAAAACTGTTTTTT.

The chain joins TRBV5-1 to TRBJ1-1; tentative D call: TRBD1 (6 bases). The CDR3 loop spans 15 amino acids. Germline V lookup: CDR1 SGHRS, CDR2 YFSETQ. The germline V and J ends were trimmed by 0 bases and 4 bases, with 13 bases remaining between them. The CDR3: CASSLVPQGPTEAFF. CDR3 DNA: TGCGCCAGCAGCTTGGTCCCACAGGGACCCACTGAAGCTTTCTTT.

The chain couples TRBV11-2 to TRBJ1-3, with D perhaps matching TRBD1 (6 bases). Germline loops: CDR1 SGHAT, CDR2 FQNNGV. The CDR3 extends over 17 amino acids. Trimming took 2 bases from V and 2 from J, leaving 16 bases between them. The CDR3 DNA sequence: TGTGCCAGCAGCTTAAGTAGTCAGGGGCTCACTGGAAACACCATATATTTT. Encoded protein: CASSLSSQGLTGNTIYF.

In this sample, this clone turned up once. The chain joins TRBV6-1 to TRBJ1-5; no firm D call. CDR1 is MNHNS and CDR2 is SASEGT in the germline V gene. The V end was cut by 8 bases, the J end by 4 bases, with 15 bases between. The CDR3 consists of 14 residues. CDR3 in amino acids: CASGRPSGNQPQHF. CDR3 nucleotides: TGTGCCAGCGGTAGGCCCTCGGGTAATCAGCCCCAGCATTTT.

This clone appeared a few times. The chain couples TRBV30 to TRBJ1-4; 9 positions match TRBD1. The V segment lost 1 base and the J segment 7 bases; nucleotides outside the gene matches: 4. The germline V gene has CDR1 GTSNPN and CDR2 SVGIG (reference sequence). This CDR3 is 14 amino acids long. The CDR3 loop is CAWSGGQGREKLFF. CDR3 nucleotides: TGTGCCTGGAGTGGGGGACAGGGACGTGAAAAACTGTTTTTT.

This chain links TRBV7-2 with TRBJ2-7, with TRBD1 matching over 9 bases. CDR1 is SGHTA and CDR2 is FQGNSA in the germline V gene. The CDR3 sequence is 16 residues long. V dropped 2 bases and J dropped 0; count of bases not matched to a gene: 5. Here the CDR3 reads CASSLRTGASSYEQYF. The CDR3 nucleotides are TGTGCCAGCAGCTTAAGGACAGGGGCTAGCTCCTACGAGCAGTACTTC.

The chain combines TRBV4-2 with TRBJ2-5; D is undetermined. CDR1 is LGHNA, CDR2 YNFKEQ, per germline. CDR3 size: 15 residues. The germline V and J ends were trimmed by 1 base and 0 bases, with 9 bases remaining between them. The CDR3 sequence is CASSQASVNQETQYF. CDR3 sequence (DNA): TGTGCCAGCAGCCAAGCATCTGTAAACCAAGAGACCCAGTACTTC.

The rearrangement joins TRBV7-3 to TRBJ2-5; the match to TRBD2 covers 10 bases. In germline, CDR1 is SGHTA, CDR2 FQGTGA. The CDR3 runs 15 residues. Trimming cost V 2 bases and J 4 bases; bases outside gene matches: 4. The CDR3 spells CASSLASGSGETQYF. The CDR3 nucleotides read TGTGCCAGCAGCTTAGCTAGCGGGAGCGGAGAGACCCAGTACTTC.

J is TRBJ1-5 and V is TRBV7-2; the D gene is possibly TRBD1 (5 bases). With 1 base removed from V and 7 bases from J, the gap between germline ends came to 11 bases. CDR1 and CDR2 from the germline V gene are SGHTA and FQGNSA. The CDR3 has 14 amino acids. The CDR3 here is CASSLDPRDQPQHF. In DNA form, the CDR3 reads TGTGCCAGCAGCTTAGATCCAAGGGACCAGCCCCAGCATTTT.

The chain is built from TRBV5-4 and TRBJ2-1; 8 nucleotides match TRBD2. Germline trimming cut 1 base from V and 6 bases from J; bases unmatched to any gene: 12. This CDR3 comprises 17 residues. CDR1 is SGHNT, CDR2 YYREEE, per germline (reference sequence). The CDR3 reads CASSLTSGPKGLNEQFF. The CDR3 region has the DNA TGTGCCAGCAGCTTGACTAGCGGCCCAAAGGGCCTCAATGAGCAGTTCTTC.

The chain combines TRBV6-1 with TRBJ2-5; no clear D. The CDR3 spans 13 residues. Trimming pared 7 bases from V and 4 bases from J, leaving 13 bases between. Germline CDR1 MNHNS, CDR2 SASEGT. The CDR3 protein is CASMGSRPETQYF. The DNA for the CDR3 is TGTGCCAGCATGGGGTCTCGCCCAGAGACCCAGTACTTC.

The chain couples TRBV5-5 to TRBJ1-1; the match to TRBD1 covers 7 bases. V shed 2 bases, J shed 5 bases, and the junction held 12 bases outside the gene matches. This CDR3 has 16 residues. CDR1 is SGHKS and CDR2 is YYEKEE in the germline V gene (reference sequence). The chain's CDR3 is CASSLLPKGADTEAFF. CDR3 bases: TGTGCCAGCAGCTTATTGCCGAAGGGGGCGGATACTGAAGCTTTCTTT. The whole variable domain, filled in from reference TRBV5-5 and TRBJ1-1, reads DAGVTQSPTHLIKTRGQQVTLRCSPISGHKSVSWYQQVLGQGPQFIFQYYEKEERGRGNFPDRFSARQFPNYSSELNVNALLLGDSALYLCASSLLPKGADTEAFFGQGTRLTVV.

The chain has TRBV7-9 and TRBJ2-2; D is unclear. This CDR3 region has 16 residues. Germline CDR1 and CDR2: SEHNR and FQNEAQ (reference sequence). V was pared by 2 bases and J by 5 bases, with 15 bases between. The DNA for the CDR3 is TGTGCCAGCAGCTTATCGGCAGCATCGAGGACCGGGGAGCTGTTTTTT. This encodes CASSLSAASRTGELFF.

This rearrangement joins TRBV19 to TRBJ2-1, with D perhaps being TRBD1 or TRBD2 (5 bases each). Germline V gene sequence: CDR1 LNHDA, CDR2 SQIVND (reference sequence). The CDR3 runs 12 residues. V was pared by 6 bases and J by 3 bases, with 6 bases between. As DNA, the CDR3 is TGTGCCAGTAGGGGGGACTACAATGAGCAGTTCTTC. Residues: CASRGDYNEQFF.

This chain connects TRBV2 to TRBJ2-7; 8 bases match TRBD1. The CDR3 covers 13 residues. Germline V CDR1 and CDR2: SNHLY, FYNNEI. J gave up 2 bases and V 7 bases, and 4 bases lay outside the gene matches. The CDR3 bases are TGTGCCAGCATGCGCAGGGGGCCCTACGAGCAGTACTTC. This gives the protein CASMRRGPYEQYF.

V and J are TRBV19 and TRBJ1-1; 7 bases are a match to TRBD1. Germline V CDR1 and CDR2: LNHDA, SQIVND (reference sequence). Trimming at V came to 6 bases and at J to 5 bases, leaving 12 bases not matched to a gene. The CDR3 extends over 15 amino acids. The CDR3 loop reads CASRAPDRDITEAFF. The CDR3, as DNA: TGTGCCAGTAGGGCACCTGACAGGGATATTACTGAAGCTTTCTTT.

This clone was seen only once. V gene TRBV25-1 combines with J gene TRBJ2-3; D perhaps matches TRBD2 (6 bases). CDR1 MGHDK and CDR2 SYGVNS come from the germline V gene. The CDR3 is made up of 13 amino acids. Trimming pared 6 bases from V and 6 bases from J, leaving 13 bases between. In nucleotides, the CDR3 is TGTGCCAGCAGCTACGGGAGTTTGGATACGCAGTATTTT. Translation: CASSYGSLDTQYF.

CDR3 loop: CASSQVQTGVETQYF. Here the CDR3 DNA reads TGTGCCAGCAGCCAAGTGCAGACAGGGGTCGAGACCCAGTACTTC. The chain recombines TRBV4-2 with TRBJ2-5, with 8 bases aligning to TRBD1. This CDR3 is built from 15 residues. With V trimmed by 1 base and J by 5 bases, 6 bases remained unmatched. Germline CDR1 LGHNA, CDR2 YNFKEQ.